The 11 T cell receptor beta chains in this list originate from one sample, sequenced in a study of CD8+ T cells in alopecia areata (dated by TCRdb to 2016 to 2019). The receptor library was made with the immunoSEQ multiplex PCR assay. RNA was extracted from all samples and reverse transcribed into cDNA as template for TCR sequencing. The immuneACCESS repertoire file appears here via TCRdb, limited to in-frame rearrangements. These files lack a portion of the clones; in checked studies, under half of the deficit traces to unresolved V genes, and the cause of the others is not known. The sample yields roughly 14,000 clones; roughly 61% were counted once. The top ten clones comprise approximately 3.6% of the sample. In roughly 5 patients from the biomarker study, an additional sort separated CD25+CD127- cells out of the CD4+ cells. Sequencing used CD4+ Tregs sorted from blood. These receptors were taken from a human donor with alopecia areata.

The chain links TRBV2 to TRBJ2-2; TRBD2 agrees at 11 bases. Losses at the gene ends were 8 bases for V and 1 base for J; bases not matched to a gene: 12. Germline CDR1 SNHLY, CDR2 FYNNEI. There are 18 residues in the CDR3. The CDR3 DNA sequence: TGTGCCAGCCGTGGGCCTCTAGCGGGAGGACGGAACACCGGGGAGCTGTTTTTT. Its protein product is CASRGPLAGGRNTGELFF.

This clone was found a few times. V is TRBV25-1 and J is TRBJ1-3; D gene uncertain. V gave up 4 bases and J gave up 4 bases, with 5 bases separating them. This CDR3 contains 12 residues. Germline assignment: CDR1 MGHDK and CDR2 SYGVNS. CDR3 sequence reads: CASSVVGNTIYF. CDR3 sequence (DNA): TGTGCCAGCAGTGTTGTCGGAAACACCATATATTTT.

J is TRBJ1-2 and V is TRBV7-9, with D possibly matching TRBD1 (5 bases). V shed 5 bases and J shed 4 bases, with 20 bases lying between them. Germline lookup yields CDR1 SEHNR and CDR2 FQNEAQ (reference sequence). There are 16 residues in the CDR3. DNA for the CDR3: TGTGCCAGCAGCCCCGACTATGGTGGAGGGACCTATGGCTACACCTTC. Translated, it gives CASSPDYGGGTYGYTF.

The chain combines TRBV5-1 with TRBJ2-1; 9 nucleotides line up with TRBD1. The CDR3 sequence is 15 residues long. With V trimmed by 4 bases and J by 3 bases, 5 bases remained unmatched. Germline CDR1 SGHRS, CDR2 YFSETQ. This CDR3 reads CASSQGQGRYNEQFF. CDR3 nucleotides: TGCGCCAGCAGCCAGGGACAGGGACGCTACAATGAGCAGTTCTTC.

The chain links TRBV5-6 to TRBJ2-7, with D unclear. Germline CDR1 SGHDT, CDR2 YYEEEE. V was cut by 3 bases and J by 1 base, with 5 bases left in between. The CDR3 consists of 12 residues. The chain's CDR3 is CASSYISYEQYF. The DNA for the CDR3 is TGTGCCAGCAGCTACATTTCCTACGAGCAGTACTTC.

This chain links TRBV2 with TRBJ2-1; D unresolved. This CDR3 is 17 amino acids long. Germline V gene sequence: CDR1 SNHLY, CDR2 FYNNEI. Trimming stripped 4 bases from V and 0 bases from J, with 16 bases between. CDR3 nucleotide sequence: TGTGCCAGCAGTGTGATCGGGCGTCACCTCTCCTACAATGAGCAGTTCTTC. Protein sequence: CASSVIGRHLSYNEQFF.

The chain combines TRBV29-1 with TRBJ1-4; possibly TRBD1 for D (5 bases). The CDR3 length is 13 residues. V was cut by 6 bases and J by 7 bases, with 15 bases left in between. Per the germline V gene, CDR1 is SQVTM and CDR2 is ANQGSEA. The CDR3 reads CSVGERAAEKLFF. In nucleotides, the CDR3 is TGCAGCGTGGGGGAACGGGCAGCTGAAAAACTGTTTTTT.

V gene TRBV2 combines with J gene TRBJ1-2, with a weak D call TRBD1 (5 bases). CDR3 length: 12 residues. V dropped 4 bases and J dropped 7 bases, with 10 bases sitting between them. Germline V lookup: CDR1 SNHLY, CDR2 FYNNEI. The CDR3 DNA is TGTGCCAGCAGTGCAGGGTTTTTTGGCTACACCTTC. It codes for CASSAGFFGYTF.

The chain joins TRBV19 to TRBJ2-3; D is perhaps TRBD1 (5 bases). V lost 5 bases and J lost 5, with 17 bases in between. The V gene's germline CDR1 is LNHDA and CDR2 SQIVND (reference sequence). The CDR3 runs 15 residues. The CDR3 DNA follows: TGTGCCAGTAGTGTCACCCCCCAGGGTTTAGATACGCAGTATTTT. Encoded protein: CASSVTPQGLDTQYF.

For the CDR3, the DNA is TGCAGCGCCGTAGACATGCGACCTATCTCTGAAGCTTTCTTT. The encoded protein is CSAVDMRPISEAFF. The chain carries TRBV29-1 and TRBJ1-1; D is uncertain. The V and J ends lost 7 bases and 6 bases respectively, with 21 bases between them. CDR3 length: 14 residues. Germline V gives CDR1 SQVTM, CDR2 ANQGSEA.

V usage is TRBV6-1 and J usage is TRBJ2-1; unclear D gene. The CDR3 runs 13 residues. Germline CDR1 MNHNS, CDR2 SASEGT. Trimming removed 9 bases at V and 0 bases at J, with 9 bases between. The chain's CDR3 is CASPGRSYNEQFF. The CDR3 coding sequence is TGTGCCAGTCCAGGCCGCTCCTACAATGAGCAGTTCTTC.